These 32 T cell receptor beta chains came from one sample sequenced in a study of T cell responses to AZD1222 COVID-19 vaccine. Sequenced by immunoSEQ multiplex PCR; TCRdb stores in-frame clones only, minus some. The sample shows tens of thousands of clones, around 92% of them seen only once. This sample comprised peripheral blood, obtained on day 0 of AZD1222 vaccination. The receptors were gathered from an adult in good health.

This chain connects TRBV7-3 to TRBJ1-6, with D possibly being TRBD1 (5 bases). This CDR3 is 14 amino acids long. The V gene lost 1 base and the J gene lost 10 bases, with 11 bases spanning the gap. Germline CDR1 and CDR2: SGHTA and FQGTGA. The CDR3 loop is CASSLRGEASPLHF. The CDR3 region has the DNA TGTGCCAGCAGCTTAAGGGGCGAGGCGTCACCCCTCCACTTT.

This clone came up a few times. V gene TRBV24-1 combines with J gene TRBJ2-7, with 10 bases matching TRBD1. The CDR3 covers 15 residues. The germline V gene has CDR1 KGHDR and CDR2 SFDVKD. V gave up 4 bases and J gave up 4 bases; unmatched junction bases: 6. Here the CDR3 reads CATSESGTGVYEQYF. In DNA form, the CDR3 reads TGTGCCACCAGTGAATCCGGGACAGGGGTTTACGAGCAGTACTTC.

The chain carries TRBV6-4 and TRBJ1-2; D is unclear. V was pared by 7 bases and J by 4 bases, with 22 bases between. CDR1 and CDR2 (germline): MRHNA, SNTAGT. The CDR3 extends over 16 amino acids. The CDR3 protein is CASTMTPGSELYGYTF. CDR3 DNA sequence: TGTGCCAGCACCATGACTCCGGGCAGCGAACTCTATGGCTACACCTTC.

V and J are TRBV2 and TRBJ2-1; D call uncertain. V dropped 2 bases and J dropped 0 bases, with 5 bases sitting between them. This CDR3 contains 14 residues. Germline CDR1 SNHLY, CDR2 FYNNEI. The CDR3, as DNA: TGTGCCAGCAGTGAAATGAGCTCCTACAATGAGCAGTTCTTC. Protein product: CASSEMSSYNEQFF.

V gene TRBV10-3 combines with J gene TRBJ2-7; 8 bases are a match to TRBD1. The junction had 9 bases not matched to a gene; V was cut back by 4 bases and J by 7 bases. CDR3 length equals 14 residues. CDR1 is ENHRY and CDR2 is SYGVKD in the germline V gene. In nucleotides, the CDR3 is TGTGCCATCAGTGGGTCTCAGGGGGCGGGAGAGCAGTACTTC. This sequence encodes CAISGSQGAGEQYF.

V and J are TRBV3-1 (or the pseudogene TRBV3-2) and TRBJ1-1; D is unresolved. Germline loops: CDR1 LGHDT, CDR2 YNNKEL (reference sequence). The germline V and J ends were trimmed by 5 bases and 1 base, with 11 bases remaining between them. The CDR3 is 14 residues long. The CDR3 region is CASSFAAGNTEAFF. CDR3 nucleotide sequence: TGTGCCAGCAGCTTCGCGGCCGGGAACACTGAAGCTTTCTTT.

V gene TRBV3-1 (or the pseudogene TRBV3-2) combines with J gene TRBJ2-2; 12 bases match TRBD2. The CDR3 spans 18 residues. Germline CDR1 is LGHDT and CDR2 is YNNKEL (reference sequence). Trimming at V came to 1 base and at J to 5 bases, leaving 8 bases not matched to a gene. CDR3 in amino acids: CASSQGALAGGRTGELFF. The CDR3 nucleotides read TGTGCCAGCAGCCAAGGGGCCCTAGCGGGAGGGCGGACCGGGGAGCTGTTTTTT.

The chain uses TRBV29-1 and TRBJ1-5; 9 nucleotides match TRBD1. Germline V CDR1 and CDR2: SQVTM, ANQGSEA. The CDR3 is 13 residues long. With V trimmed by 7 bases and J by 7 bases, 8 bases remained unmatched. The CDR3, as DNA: TGCAGCGCTCAGACAGGGGGTGACCAGCCCCAGCATTTT. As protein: CSAQTGGDQPQHF.

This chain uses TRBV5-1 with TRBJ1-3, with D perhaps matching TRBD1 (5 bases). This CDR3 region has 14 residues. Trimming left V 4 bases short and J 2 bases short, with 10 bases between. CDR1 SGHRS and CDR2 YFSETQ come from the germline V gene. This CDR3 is CASSPQGTGNTIYF. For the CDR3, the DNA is TGCGCCAGCAGCCCCCAGGGAACTGGAAACACCATATATTTT.

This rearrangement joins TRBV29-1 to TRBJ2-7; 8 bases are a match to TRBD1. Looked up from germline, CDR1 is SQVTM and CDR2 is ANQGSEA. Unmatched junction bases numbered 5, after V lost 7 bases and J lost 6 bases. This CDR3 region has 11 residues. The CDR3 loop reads CSGGQGLEQYF. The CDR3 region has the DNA TGCAGCGGCGGACAGGGCCTCGAGCAGTACTTC.

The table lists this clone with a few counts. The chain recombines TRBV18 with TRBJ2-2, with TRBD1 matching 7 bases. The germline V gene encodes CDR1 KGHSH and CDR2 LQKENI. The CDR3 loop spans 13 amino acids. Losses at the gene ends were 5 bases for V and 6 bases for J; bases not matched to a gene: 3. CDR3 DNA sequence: TGTGCCAGCTCAGACAGGGTTCCCGGGGAGCTGTTTTTT. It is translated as CASSDRVPGELFF.

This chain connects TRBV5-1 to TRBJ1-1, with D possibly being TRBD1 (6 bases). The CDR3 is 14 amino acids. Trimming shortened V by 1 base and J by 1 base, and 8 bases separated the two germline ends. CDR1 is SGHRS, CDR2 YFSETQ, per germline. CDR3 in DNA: TGCGCCAGCAGCTTGACAGGGTCGAACACTGAAGCTTTCTTT. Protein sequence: CASSLTGSNTEAFF. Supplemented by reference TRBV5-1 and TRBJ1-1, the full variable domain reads KAGVTQTPRYLIKTRGQQVTLSCSPISGHRSVSWYQQTPGQGLQFLFEYFSETQRNKGNFPGRFSGRQFSNSRSEMNVSTLELGDSALYLCASSLTGSNTEAFFGQGTRLTVV.

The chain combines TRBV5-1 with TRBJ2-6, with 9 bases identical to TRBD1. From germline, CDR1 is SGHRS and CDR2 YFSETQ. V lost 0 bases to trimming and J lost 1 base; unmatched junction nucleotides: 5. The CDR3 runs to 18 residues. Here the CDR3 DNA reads TGCGCCAGCAGCTTGGTTACAGGGGGCGCGTCTGGGGCCAACGTCCTGACTTTC. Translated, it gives CASSLVTGGASGANVLTF.

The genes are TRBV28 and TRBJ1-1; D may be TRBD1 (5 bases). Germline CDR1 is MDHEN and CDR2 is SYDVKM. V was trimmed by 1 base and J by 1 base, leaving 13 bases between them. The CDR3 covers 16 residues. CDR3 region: CASSLSGGGKNTEAFF. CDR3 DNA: TGTGCCAGCAGTTTATCTGGCGGGGGAAAGAACACTGAAGCTTTCTTT.

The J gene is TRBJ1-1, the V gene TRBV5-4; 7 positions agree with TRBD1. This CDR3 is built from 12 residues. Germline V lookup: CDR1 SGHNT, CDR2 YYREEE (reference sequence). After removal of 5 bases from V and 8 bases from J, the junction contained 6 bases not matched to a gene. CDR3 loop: CASSYDRVEAFF. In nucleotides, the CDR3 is TGTGCCAGCAGTTACGACAGGGTAGAAGCTTTCTTT. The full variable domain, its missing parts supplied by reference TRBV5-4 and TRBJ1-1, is ETGVTQSPTHLIKTRGQQVTLRCSSQSGHNTVSWYQQALGQGPQFIFQYYREEENGRGNFPPRFSGLQFPNYSSELNVNALELDDSALYLCASSYDRVEAFFGQGTRLTVV.

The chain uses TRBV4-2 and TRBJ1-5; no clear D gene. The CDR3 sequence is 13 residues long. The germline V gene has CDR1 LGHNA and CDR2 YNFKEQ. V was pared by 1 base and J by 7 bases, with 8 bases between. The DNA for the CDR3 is TGTGCCAGCAGCCAAGCTTGGACCCAGCCCCAGCATTTT. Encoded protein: CASSQAWTQPQHF.

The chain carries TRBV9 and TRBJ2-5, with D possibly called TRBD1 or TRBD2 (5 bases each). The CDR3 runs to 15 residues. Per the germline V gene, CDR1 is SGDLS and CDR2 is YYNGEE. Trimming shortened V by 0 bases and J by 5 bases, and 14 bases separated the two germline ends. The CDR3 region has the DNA TGTGCCAGCAGCGTAGCGGGGACGGATGGGGAGACCCAGTACTTC. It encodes CASSVAGTDGETQYF.

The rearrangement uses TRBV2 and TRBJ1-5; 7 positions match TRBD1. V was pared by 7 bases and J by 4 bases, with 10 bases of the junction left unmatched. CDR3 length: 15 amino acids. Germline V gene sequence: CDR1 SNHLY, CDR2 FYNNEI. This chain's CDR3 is CASKVQTGHNQPQHF. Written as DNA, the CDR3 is TGTGCCAGCAAGGTTCAGACAGGGCATAATCAGCCCCAGCATTTT. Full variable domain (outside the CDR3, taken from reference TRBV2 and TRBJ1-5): EPEVTQTPSHQVTQMGQEVILRCVPISNHLYFYWYRQILGQKVEFLVSFYNNEISEKSEIFDDQFSVERPDGSNFTLKIRSTKLEDSAMYFCASKVQTGHNQPQHFGDGTRLSIL.

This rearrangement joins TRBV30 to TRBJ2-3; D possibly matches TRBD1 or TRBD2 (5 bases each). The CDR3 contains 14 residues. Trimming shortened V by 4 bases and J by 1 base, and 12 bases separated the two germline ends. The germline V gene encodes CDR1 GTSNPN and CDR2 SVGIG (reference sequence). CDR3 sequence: CAWNWGMGTDTQYF. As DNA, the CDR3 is TGTGCCTGGAATTGGGGGATGGGCACAGATACGCAGTATTTT. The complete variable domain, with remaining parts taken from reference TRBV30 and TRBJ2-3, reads SQTIHQWPATLVQPVGSPLSLECTVEGTSNPNLYWYRQAAGRGLQLLFYSVGIGQISSEVPQNLSASRPQDRQFILSSKKLLLSDSGFYLCAWNWGMGTDTQYFGPGTRLTVL.

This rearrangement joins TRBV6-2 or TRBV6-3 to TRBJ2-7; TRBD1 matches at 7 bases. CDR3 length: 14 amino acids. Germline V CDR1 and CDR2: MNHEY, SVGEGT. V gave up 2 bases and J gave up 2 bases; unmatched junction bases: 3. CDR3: CASSYGTVTYEQYF. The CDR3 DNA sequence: TGTGCCAGCAGTTACGGGACAGTTACCTACGAGCAGTACTTC.

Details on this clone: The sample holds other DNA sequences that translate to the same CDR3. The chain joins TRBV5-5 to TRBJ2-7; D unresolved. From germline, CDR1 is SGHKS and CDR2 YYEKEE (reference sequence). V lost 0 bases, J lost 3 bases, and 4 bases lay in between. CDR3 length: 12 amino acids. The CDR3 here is CASSLVGYEQYF. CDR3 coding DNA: TGTGCCAGCAGCTTGGTCGGCTACGAGCAGTACTTC. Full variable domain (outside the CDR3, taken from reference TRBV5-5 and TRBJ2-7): DAGVTQSPTHLIKTRGQQVTLRCSPISGHKSVSWYQQVLGQGPQFIFQYYEKEERGRGNFPDRFSARQFPNYSSELNVNALLLGDSALYLCASSLVGYEQYFGPGTRLTVT.

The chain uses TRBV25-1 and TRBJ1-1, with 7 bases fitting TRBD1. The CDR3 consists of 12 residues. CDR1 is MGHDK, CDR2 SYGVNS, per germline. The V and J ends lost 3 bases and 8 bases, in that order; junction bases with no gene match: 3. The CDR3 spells CASSDPGQEAFF. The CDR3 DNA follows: TGTGCCAGCAGTGATCCGGGACAGGAAGCTTTCTTT.

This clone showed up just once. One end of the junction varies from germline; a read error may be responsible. The CDR3: CASSSKQNRDRDF. The CDR3 coding sequence is TGTGCCAGCAGTTCCAAACAAAACCGGGACAGGGACTTC. The chain employs TRBV27 and TRBJ2-5; 9 bases match TRBD1. Germline-derived CDR1 and CDR2 are MNHEY and SMNVEV (reference sequence). CDR3 size: 13 residues.

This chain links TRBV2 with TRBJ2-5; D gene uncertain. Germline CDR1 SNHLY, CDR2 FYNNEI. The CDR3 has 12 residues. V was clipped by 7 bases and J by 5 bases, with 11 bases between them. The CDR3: CASNVYGETQYF. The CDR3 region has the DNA TGTGCCAGCAACGTTTATGGGGAGACCCAGTACTTC.

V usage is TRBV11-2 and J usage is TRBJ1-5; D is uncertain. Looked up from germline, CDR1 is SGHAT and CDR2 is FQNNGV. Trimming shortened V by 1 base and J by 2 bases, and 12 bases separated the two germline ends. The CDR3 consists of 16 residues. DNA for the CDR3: TGTGCCAGCAGCTTAGGGACTCATATGGGCAATCAGCCCCAGCATTTT. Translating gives CASSLGTHMGNQPQHF.

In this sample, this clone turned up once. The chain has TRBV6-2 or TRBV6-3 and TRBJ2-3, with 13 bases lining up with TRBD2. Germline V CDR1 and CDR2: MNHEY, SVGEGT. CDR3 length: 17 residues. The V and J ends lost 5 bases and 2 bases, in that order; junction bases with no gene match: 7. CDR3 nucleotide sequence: TGTGCCAGCAGTCGCACTAGCGGGAGGGTAGACACAGATACGCAGTATTTT. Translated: CASSRTSGRVDTDTQYF.

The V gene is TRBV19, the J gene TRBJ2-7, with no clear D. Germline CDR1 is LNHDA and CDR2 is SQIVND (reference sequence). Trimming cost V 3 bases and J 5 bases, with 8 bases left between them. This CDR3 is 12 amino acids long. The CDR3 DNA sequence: TGTGCCAGTAGTATGTCGACAAACGAGCAGTACTTC. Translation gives CASSMSTNEQYF.

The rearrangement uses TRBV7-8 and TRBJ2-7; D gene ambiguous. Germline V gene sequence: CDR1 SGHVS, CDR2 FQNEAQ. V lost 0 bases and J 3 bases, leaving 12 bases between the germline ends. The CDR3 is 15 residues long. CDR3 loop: CASSLAGGYGYEQYF. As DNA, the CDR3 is TGTGCCAGCAGCTTAGCCGGTGGGTACGGCTACGAGCAGTACTTC.

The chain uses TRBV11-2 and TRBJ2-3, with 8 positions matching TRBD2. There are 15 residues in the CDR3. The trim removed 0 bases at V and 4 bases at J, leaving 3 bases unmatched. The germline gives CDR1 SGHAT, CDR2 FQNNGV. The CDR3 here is CASSLERLAPDTQYF. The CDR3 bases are TGTGCCAGCAGCTTAGAGAGACTAGCGCCAGATACGCAGTATTTT.

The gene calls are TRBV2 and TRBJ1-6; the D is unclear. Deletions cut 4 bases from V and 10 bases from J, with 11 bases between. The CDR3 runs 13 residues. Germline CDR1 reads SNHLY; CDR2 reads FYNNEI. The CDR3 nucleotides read TGTGCCAGCAGTGCCGGGGTAGTCTCACCCCTCCACTTT. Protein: CASSAGVVSPLHF.

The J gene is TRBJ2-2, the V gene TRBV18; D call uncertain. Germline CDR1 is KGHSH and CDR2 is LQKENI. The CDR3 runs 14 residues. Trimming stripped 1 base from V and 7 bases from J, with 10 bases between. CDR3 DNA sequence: TGTGCCAGCTCACCACAGGGTTTCGACGGGGAGCTGTTTTTT. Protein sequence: CASSPQGFDGELFF.

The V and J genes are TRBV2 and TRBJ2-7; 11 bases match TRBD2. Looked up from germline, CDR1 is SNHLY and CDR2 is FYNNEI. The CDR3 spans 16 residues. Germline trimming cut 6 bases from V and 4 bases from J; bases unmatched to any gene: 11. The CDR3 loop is CASSAGLAVAGYEQYF. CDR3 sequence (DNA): TGTGCCAGCAGCGCGGGACTAGCGGTAGCGGGGTACGAGCAGTACTTC. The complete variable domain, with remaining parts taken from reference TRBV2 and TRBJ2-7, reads EPEVTQTPSHQVTQMGQEVILRCVPISNHLYFYWYRQILGQKVEFLVSFYNNEISEKSEIFDDQFSVERPDGSNFTLKIRSTKLEDSAMYFCASSAGLAVAGYEQYFGPGTRLTVT.